This TCR beta chain is drawn from a study of blood T cells in healthy people across ages. V gave up 11 bases and J gave up 8 bases, with 18 bases separating them. Germline CDR1 is SEHNR and CDR2 is FQNEAQ (reference sequence). This CDR3 has 13 amino acids. Points on this clonotype: Its antigen remains unknown.

Study findings and constraints: When one million T cells were used, diversity estimates were thought to be underestimates. Aged donors had fewer naive CD4+ cells and lower diversity than long-lived donors.

The use of a sample-barcoded 5' primer and a J-beta primer mix characterized a second PCR of roughly 6 to 11 cycles. TCRdb fed the 5' RACE reads into MiXCR, producing one record per CDR3 protein. This table holds around 1,500,000 distinct CDR3 sequences, roughly 30% found once. Sequencing was performed on blood. The genes are TRBV7-9 and TRBJ1-4; no reliable D call. This sequence was found in a woman aged 30 to 39 in good health. This CDR3 reads CAGRAEEDEKLFF. DNA of the CDR3: TGTGCCGGGAGGGCCGAAGAAGACGAAAAACTGTTTTTT.